Each of the 21 T cell receptor beta chains below was sequenced from the same sample in a study of PD-L1 blockade in urothelial cancer. Described time point: peripheral blood 6 weeks after treatment start. The method was immunoSEQ multiplex PCR; TCRdb's version includes in-frame clones alone and lacks a portion of them. The table lists more than 95,000 clones, roughly 88% of them singletons. Sequenced here: PBMCs, sampled around atezolizumab (anti-PD-L1) treatment. Every receptor here comes from a man aged 50 to 60 with urothelial cancer.

This chain links TRBV5-4 with TRBJ2-5, with 7 bases matching TRBD2. The CDR3 spans 14 residues. The V gene end was trimmed by 2 bases and the J gene end by 5 bases; junction bases not matched to a gene: 6. In germline, CDR1 is SGHNT, CDR2 YYREEE (reference sequence). CDR3 sequence (DNA): TGTGCCAGCAGCTTACGGGCGGGAGTGGAGACCCAGTACTTC. Translation: CASSLRAGVETQYF.

There are a few counts of this clone. The chain couples TRBV25-1 to TRBJ2-3; D is perhaps TRBD1 (6 bases). V was cut by 5 bases and J by 2 bases, with 17 bases left in between. Germline assignment: CDR1 MGHDK and CDR2 SYGVNS. The CDR3 consists of 16 residues. The CDR3 is CASSYPGTRPTDTQYF. In nucleotides, the CDR3 is TGTGCCAGCAGTTATCCTGGGACACGGCCCACAGATACGCAGTATTTT.

The V gene is TRBV28, the J gene TRBJ2-3; D may be TRBD2 (6 bases). The CDR3 covers 13 residues. V was clipped by 5 bases and J by 2 bases, with 8 bases between them. CDR1 is MDHEN and CDR2 is SYDVKM in the germline V gene. DNA of the CDR3: TGTGCCAGCAGTGGAGGGTCCACAGATACGCAGTATTTT. Encoded protein: CASSGGSTDTQYF.

The DNA of the CDR3 is TGTGCCTGGGGGACAGTGACCTACGAGCAGTACTTC. It specifies CAWGTVTYEQYF. The rearrangement links TRBV30 to TRBJ2-7, with 7 bases that match TRBD1. With 5 bases clipped from V and 2 bases from J, the junction kept 3 bases outside the gene matches. CDR1 and CDR2 (germline): GTSNPN, SVGIG (reference sequence). The CDR3 has 12 residues.

This chain uses TRBV6-1 with TRBJ2-7, with a tentative D call TRBD1 (6 bases). V was cut by 4 bases and J by 6 bases, with 10 bases left in between. The germline CDR1 and CDR2 sequences are MNHNS and SASEGT. The CDR3 is made up of 12 amino acids. DNA of the CDR3: TGTGCCAGCAGTGCTACAGGGCCCGAGCAGTACTTC. Translated: CASSATGPEQYF.

Remarks on this clone: At one end the junction does not follow the germline gene, possibly because of a read error. This rearrangement joins TRBV7-9 to TRBJ2-1, with 7 bases lining up with TRBD2. The CDR3 loop spans 12 amino acids. CDR1 SEHNR and CDR2 FQNEAQ come from the germline V gene (reference sequence). CDR3: CASRLGEGSRVF. The CDR3 nucleotides are TGTGCCAGCAGACTAGGGGAGGGAAGTAGGGTCTTC.

This rearrangement joins TRBV18 to TRBJ1-4; D may be TRBD1 (6 bases). The V gene's germline CDR1 is KGHSH and CDR2 LQKENI. This CDR3 comprises 15 residues. The V gene lost 3 bases and the J gene lost 3 bases, with 11 bases spanning the gap. The CDR3 sequence: CASSPRQAANEKLFF. The CDR3 region has the DNA TGTGCCAGCTCACCGAGACAGGCAGCTAATGAAAAACTGTTTTTT.

This clone was detected once. In DNA form, the CDR3 reads TGTGCCAGCAGCGACCGGACTAGCGGGGGCTCCTACGAGCAGTACTTC. This codes for CASSDRTSGGSYEQYF. The chain employs TRBV9 and TRBJ2-7, with 13 bases fitting TRBD2. V lost 3 bases, J lost 0 bases, and 3 bases stayed unmatched. Germline assignment: CDR1 SGDLS and CDR2 YYNGEE. The CDR3 covers 16 residues.

The chain uses TRBV28 and TRBJ2-7; perhaps TRBD2 as D (6 bases). Looked up from germline, CDR1 is MDHEN and CDR2 is SYDVKM. This CDR3 is built from 11 residues. V was cut by 4 bases and J by 12 bases, with 13 bases left in between. Written as DNA, the CDR3 is TGTGCCAGCAGTTCCCGATGGAGGGGGTACTTC. Its protein product is CASSSRWRGYF.

This chain links TRBV5-6 with TRBJ2-5; 8 positions match TRBD2. Germline lookup yields CDR1 SGHDT and CDR2 YYEEEE. The CDR3 totals 14 residues. V dropped 5 bases and J dropped 5; count of bases not matched to a gene: 8. CDR3 sequence (DNA): TGTGCCAGCAGTTTTAGCGGGATTAGGGAGACCCAGTACTTC. This gives the protein CASSFSGIRETQYF.

The rearrangement joins TRBV2 to TRBJ1-4; possibly TRBD1 for D (6 bases). From germline, CDR1 is SNHLY and CDR2 FYNNEI. Trimming cost V 9 bases and J 8 bases, with 16 bases left between them. The CDR3 is 13 amino acids. CDR3 sequence (DNA): TGTGCCAGTTCGCTCCTTCAGGGGGAAAAACTGTTTTTT. This codes for CASSLLQGEKLFF.

This chain connects TRBV7-2 to TRBJ2-7, with 7 bases fitting TRBD1. CDR3 size: 14 residues. V lost 5 bases to trimming and J lost 4 bases; unmatched junction nucleotides: 8. Germline values: CDR1 SGHTA, CDR2 FQGNSA. CDR3 amino acids: CASSRDRALYEQYF. In DNA form, the CDR3 reads TGTGCCAGCAGCCGAGACAGGGCCCTTTACGAGCAGTACTTC.

The chain employs TRBV4-1 and TRBJ2-1; the D gene is possibly TRBD2 (5 bases). Germline CDR1 MGHRA, CDR2 YSYEKL. The V and J ends lost 1 base and 1 base respectively, with 14 bases between them. The CDR3 is made up of 17 amino acids. CDR3: CASSQAGLAGSYNEQFF. CDR3 DNA: TGCGCCAGCAGCCAAGCGGGTCTAGCTGGGTCCTACAATGAGCAGTTCTTC.

V is TRBV11-2 and J is TRBJ1-4, with 9 bases fitting TRBD1. Losses at the gene ends were 4 bases for V and 5 bases for J; bases not matched to a gene: 5. The CDR3 is made up of 15 amino acids. CDR1 and CDR2 (germline): SGHAT, FQNNGV. The CDR3 here is CASSSRQGGNEKLFF. The DNA of the CDR3 is TGTGCCAGCAGCTCCCGACAGGGGGGAAATGAAAAACTGTTTTTT.

There are a few counts of this clone. This chain uses TRBV7-9 with TRBJ1-4; D may be TRBD1 (5 bases). This CDR3 has 16 residues. V was trimmed by 5 bases and J by 6 bases, leaving 19 bases between them. From germline, CDR1 is SEHNR and CDR2 FQNEAQ (reference sequence). CDR3 sequence: CASSPPIGRVDEKLFF. The CDR3 coding sequence is TGTGCCAGCAGCCCCCCTATTGGCAGGGTGGATGAAAAACTGTTTTTT.

The count of this clone is one. This chain links TRBV6-6 with TRBJ1-4; TRBD1 is a possible D gene (5 bases). CDR3 length equals 16 residues. The V end lost 5 bases, the J end lost 10 bases, and 23 bases lay between the germline ends. Germline values: CDR1 MNHNY, CDR2 SVGAGI (reference sequence). CDR3 DNA: TGTGCCAGCAGTCGTGACAGTCTAGGTCATGGCGGAAAACTGTTTTTT. It yields the protein CASSRDSLGHGGKLFF.

V is TRBV30 and J is TRBJ2-1, with 7 bases fitting TRBD1. Germline assignment: CDR1 GTSNPN and CDR2 SVGIG (reference sequence). The V gene end was trimmed by 4 bases and the J gene end by 5 bases; junction bases not matched to a gene: 11. This CDR3 spans 15 amino acids. The CDR3 spells CAWKGGPGQNNEQFF. DNA for the CDR3: TGTGCCTGGAAGGGTGGTCCGGGACAGAACAATGAGCAGTTCTTC.

The chain combines TRBV7-3 with TRBJ1-1; perhaps TRBD1 as D (5 bases). The CDR3 is 15 amino acids. Deletions cut 2 bases from V and 3 bases from J, with 13 bases between. From germline, CDR1 is SGHTA and CDR2 FQGTGA. The CDR3 region is CASSLFGGRDTEAFF. CDR3 nucleotides: TGTGCCAGCAGCTTATTCGGGGGTCGGGACACTGAAGCTTTCTTT.

The rearrangement uses TRBV19 and TRBJ1-1, with D maybe TRBD1 (5 bases). The CDR3 length is 16 residues. The germline gives CDR1 LNHDA, CDR2 SQIVND (reference sequence). V was clipped by 5 bases and J by 3 bases, with 19 bases between them. The CDR3 nucleotides are TGTGCCAGTAGTGCTCGGCGGGGCAGTCCGTACACTGAAGCTTTCTTT. The encoded protein is CASSARRGSPYTEAFF. The full variable domain, in which reference TRBV19 and TRBJ1-1 provide the parts outside the CDR3, is DGGITQSPKYLFRKEGQNVTLSCEQNLNHDAMYWYRQDPGQGLRLIYYSQIVNDFQKGDIAEGYSVSREKKESFPLTVTSAQKNPTAFYLCASSARRGSPYTEAFFGQGTRLTVV.

V is TRBV7-9 and J is TRBJ1-3; no definite D call. The CDR3 is made up of 14 amino acids. V was cut by 0 bases and J by 3 bases, with 6 bases left in between. Germline V gene lookup returns CDR1 SEHNR and CDR2 FQNEAQ (reference sequence). The CDR3 spells CASSLATFGNTIYF. The CDR3 DNA reads as TGTGCCAGCAGCTTAGCGACTTTTGGAAACACCATATATTTT.

Comment on this clone: The junction and the germline gene differ at one end; a read error may be behind it. J is TRBJ2-1 and V is TRBV19, with a weak D call TRBD1 (6 bases). This CDR3 is built from 14 residues. In germline, CDR1 is LNHDA, CDR2 SQIVND (reference sequence). CDR3 region: CASSIGNRADPQLF. Written as DNA, the CDR3 is TGTGCCAGTAGTATAGGGAACAGGGCAGACCCCCAACTCTTC.